This TCR beta chain came from a study of blood T cell repertoires in COVID-19. Study details: Collection of acute and convalescent COVID-19 samples took place in the United States, Italy and Spain. From T cells, B-cell-depleted T cells, or PBMCs came the material, which was cDNA or gDNA.

From germline, CDR1 is SGHKS and CDR2 YYEKEE (reference sequence). V lost 4 bases to trimming and J lost 0 bases, with 12 bases between them. CDR3 length: 15 amino acids. In the study's own analysis: Cell counts per sample came from amplifying reference gene primers. Only in-frame clones appear in the TCRdb table, and some are missing; sequencing was by immunoSEQ multiplex PCR. The V and J calls and clone size were taken over from that table, and D and trimming were inferred from the DNA. The table includes some 200,000 clones, approximately 78% detected once. The V gene is TRBV5-5, the J gene TRBJ2-3; D might be TRBD2 (6 bases). The sequenced material came from peripheral blood. The TCR comes from an elderly woman with acute or convalescent COVID-19. This chain's CDR3 is CASSAGLWSTDTQYF. The CDR3 region has the DNA TGTGCCAGCAGCGCGGGGCTGTGGAGCACAGATACGCAGTATTTT.